The 22 T cell receptor beta chains below were found in one sample sequenced in a study of T-cell reconstitution after alpha-beta-depleted transplantation in children listed by TCRdb under 2016. According to the study, the label for this sample's treatment or condition signals: allogeneic hematopoietic cell transplantation with graft depleted of TCRalphabeta T cells and CD19 B cells. The library relied on PCR. Sequencing was performed on an Illumina HiSeq 2500. Molecular barcoding was employed in the preparation of TCR libraries, with unique molecular identifiers being used to normalize TCRbeta repertoire quantification. TCRdb reworked the public reads: Q25 trimming with fastp, MiXCR clone assembly, productive beta chains retained. Every entry covers one CDR3 protein and lists the most common genes and DNA from its rows. This sample has around 190,000 distinct CDR3 sequences in its table, and around 7% of those were observed once. The leading ten clones occupy roughly 6% of the sample.

Sample: PBMCs, taken before TCRalphabeta/CD19-depleted stem cell transplant. The receptors derive from a boy aged 2 to 10 with acute lymphoblastic leukemia, due to receive a stem cell transplant.

This clonotype was picked up many times. The chain couples TRBV4-3 to TRBJ1-4; 7 bases align to TRBD1. The V segment lost 1 base and the J segment 2 bases; nucleotides outside the gene matches: 1. Germline V gives CDR1 LGHNA, CDR2 YSLEER. This CDR3 spans 15 amino acids. The CDR3 is CASSQGQGTNEKLFF. CDR3 coding DNA: TGCGCCAGCAGCCAAGGACAGGGCACTAATGAAAAACTGTTTTTT.

This clonotype was picked up many times. This chain connects TRBV20-1 to TRBJ2-7; TRBD2 aligns across 16 bases. J lost 6 bases, V lost 5 bases, and 10 bases had no gene match. The CDR3 spans 16 residues. Germline CDR1 reads DFQATT; CDR2 reads SNEGSKA (reference sequence). This chain's CDR3 is CSAPTPGLAGGGEQYF. In DNA, the CDR3 is TGCAGTGCTCCAACCCCGGGACTAGCGGGAGGGGGCGAGCAGTACTTC.

This clonotype was recorded at least ten times. The V and J genes are TRBV7-8 and TRBJ1-5; D is perhaps TRBD1 (6 bases). Germline lookup yields CDR1 SGHVS and CDR2 FQNEAQ. The V gene lost 4 bases and the J gene lost 4 bases, with 14 bases spanning the gap. The CDR3 spans 15 residues. As DNA, the CDR3 is TGTGCCAGCAGCTCTACAGACGGGACAAATCAGCCCCAGCATTTT. It translates to CASSSTDGTNQPQHF.

V is TRBV28 and J is TRBJ1-1, with 7 bases that match TRBD1. This CDR3 comprises 15 residues. In germline, CDR1 is MDHEN, CDR2 SYDVKM. V dropped 1 base and J dropped 7; count of bases not matched to a gene: 9. The CDR3 DNA follows: TGTGCCAGCAGTTTATTCGGGCTACAGGGGAATGAAGCTTTCTTT. Encoded protein: CASSLFGLQGNEAFF.

This clonotype was picked up many times. The rearrangement links TRBV20-1 to TRBJ2-7; D not certain. The CDR3 spans 14 residues. The ends were cut back, 7 bases at V and 2 bases at J, with 18 bases in the middle. The germline gives CDR1 DFQATT, CDR2 SNEGSKA (reference sequence). The DNA of the CDR3 is TGCAGTGGGGCAGACACCGTAGGGACCTACGAGCAGTACTTC. Amino acid sequence: CSGADTVGTYEQYF.

This clonotype was detected ten times or more. The chain employs TRBV28 and TRBJ2-7; D is ambiguous. Trimming took 6 bases from V and 2 from J, leaving 11 bases between them. CDR3 size: 13 residues. CDR1 and CDR2 (germline): MDHEN, SYDVKM. In nucleotides, the CDR3 is TGTGCCAGCAGACTACGGATGACCTACGAGCAGTACTTC. This translates into CASRLRMTYEQYF. The whole variable domain, remainder taken from reference TRBV28 and TRBJ2-7, is DVKVTQSSRYLVKRTGEKVFLECVQDMDHENMFWYRQDPGLGLRLIYFSYDVKMKEKGDIPEGYSVSREKKERFSLILESASTNQTSMYLCASRLRMTYEQYFGPGTRLTVT.

The V and J genes are TRBV7-2 and TRBJ2-4; 7 bases line up with TRBD2. In germline, CDR1 is SGHTA, CDR2 FQGNSA. V shed 2 bases and J 9 bases; nucleotides not matched to a gene: 10. This CDR3 contains 15 residues. The CDR3, as DNA: TGTGCCAGCAGCTTAATTGGGCGGGGGTCAGGCATTCAGTACTTC. This codes for CASSLIGRGSGIQYF. Complete variable domain (other parts from reference TRBV7-2 and TRBJ2-4): GAGVSQSPSNKVTEKGKDVELRCDPISGHTALYWYRQSLGQGLEFLIYFQGNSAPDKSGLPSDRFSAERTGGSVSTLTIQRTQQEDSAVYLCASSLIGRGSGIQYFGAGTRLSVL.

This chain joins TRBV6-1 and TRBJ2-1, with 9 nucleotides matching TRBD2. CDR1 and CDR2 (germline): MNHNS, SASEGT. CDR3 length: 17 amino acids. Trimming took 4 bases from V and 5 from J; bases not matched to a gene: 12. This CDR3 is CASSGGLAGPGDNEQFF. CDR3 sequence (DNA): TGTGCCAGCAGTGGAGGTCTAGCGGGGCCGGGGGACAATGAGCAGTTCTTC.

This clonotype was observed a few times. The gene calls are TRBV29-1 and TRBJ1-1, with 7 positions matching TRBD1. The germline V gene has CDR1 SQVTM and CDR2 ANQGSEA. Trimming removed 6 bases from V and 4 bases from J; junction bases left unmatched: 5. The CDR3 has 12 residues. CDR3 in DNA: TGCAGCGTCGACAGGGCCGCCACTGAAGCTTTCTTT. Translated, it gives CSVDRAATEAFF.

At least ten counts were recorded for this clonotype. This chain connects TRBV10-2 to TRBJ1-5; weak D call: TRBD1 (6 bases). This CDR3 is built from 15 residues. From germline, CDR1 is WSHSY and CDR2 SAAADI. Trimming took off 4 bases at V and 7 bases at J, with 17 bases between the two ends. This CDR3 is CASSVRQDLGQPQHF. The CDR3 nucleotides read TGCGCCAGCAGTGTAAGACAGGACCTAGGGCAGCCCCAGCATTTT.

Ten or more counts support this clonotype. This chain uses TRBV28 with TRBJ1-2; D perhaps matches TRBD1 (6 bases). CDR3 length: 16 residues. V dropped 5 bases and J dropped 4 bases, with 20 bases sitting between them. The germline CDR1 and CDR2 sequences are MDHEN and SYDVKM. This CDR3 is CASSVLQGLGGYGYTF. The CDR3 DNA reads TGTGCCAGCAGTGTCTTACAGGGTTTAGGTGGCTATGGCTACACCTTC.

This clonotype was seen ten or more times. The chain employs TRBV7-2 and TRBJ2-7, with D unclear. The CDR3 is 14 amino acids. Trimming stripped 3 bases from V and 1 base from J, with 10 bases between. CDR1 and CDR2 (germline): SGHTA, FQGNSA. CDR3 protein: CASSFSRSSYEQYF. The CDR3 DNA reads TGTGCCAGCAGCTTCTCCCGAAGTTCCTACGAGCAGTACTTC.

This clonotype was found a few times. The gene calls are TRBV20-1 and TRBJ2-7; 11 nucleotides match TRBD1. The CDR3 covers 16 residues. The V gene end was trimmed by 2 bases and the J gene end by 1 base; junction bases not matched to a gene: 7. CDR1 and CDR2 from the germline V gene are DFQATT and SNEGSKA (reference sequence). CDR3 bases: TGCAGTGCTAGATCTCCGGGACAGGGGGTGTCCTACGAGCAGTACTTC. Protein sequence: CSARSPGQGVSYEQYF.

This clonotype was recorded at least ten times. The V and J genes are TRBV12-3 or TRBV12-4 and TRBJ1-2; D may be TRBD1 (6 bases). This CDR3 has 13 residues. Trimming pared 6 bases from V and 4 bases from J, leaving 12 bases between. In nucleotides, the CDR3 is TGTGCCAGCAGCTCCATAGGGGGCTATGGCTACACCTTC. This codes for CASSSIGGYGYTF.

V gene TRBV29-1 combines with J gene TRBJ1-3, with D unresolved. Germline V gene sequence: CDR1 SQVTM, CDR2 ANQGSEA. This CDR3 is 14 amino acids long. V was shortened by 6 bases and J by 2 bases, with 14 bases between the two germline ends. The CDR3 DNA is TGCAGCGTCAGAAGGGAAAATCCTGGAAACACCATATATTTT. Amino acids: CSVRRENPGNTIYF.

This clonotype was seen at least ten times. The gene calls are TRBV20-1 and TRBJ1-6; 10 bases map to TRBD1. Germline lookup yields CDR1 DFQATT and CDR2 SNEGSKA (reference sequence). The J segment lost 10 bases and the V segment lost 5 bases, leaving 11 bases of the junction unmatched. The CDR3 runs to 15 residues. The CDR3 DNA reads TGCAGTGCTGCGACAGGGGGCCCGTTAGGGTCACCCCTCCACTTT. Encoded protein: CSAATGGPLGSPLHF.

This clonotype appeared many times. The V and J genes are TRBV28 and TRBJ2-1; TRBD1 might be the D (5 bases). CDR3 length: 15 amino acids. The ends were cut back, 8 bases at V and 4 bases at J, with 18 bases in the middle. Germline V lookup: CDR1 MDHEN, CDR2 SYDVKM. The CDR3 bases are TGTGCCAGCGGACGCAGGGTAGTCGGATACAATGAGCAGTTCTTC. Translation gives CASGRRVVGYNEQFF.

The genes are TRBV7-2 and TRBJ2-5, with D maybe TRBD1 (6 bases). This CDR3 spans 17 amino acids. Germline CDR1 and CDR2: SGHTA and FQGNSA. Between the trimmed V and J ends, which lost 4 bases and 0 bases, there was a span of 18 bases. This CDR3 is CASSYYLDRTYQETQYF. CDR3 coding DNA: TGTGCCAGCAGCTATTACCTCGACAGGACGTACCAAGAGACCCAGTACTTC. Full variable domain (rest looked up from reference TRBV7-2 and TRBJ2-5): GAGVSQSPSNKVTEKGKDVELRCDPISGHTALYWYRQSLGQGLEFLIYFQGNSAPDKSGLPSDRFSAERTGGSVSTLTIQRTQQEDSAVYLCASSYYLDRTYQETQYFGPGTRLLVL.

The gene calls are TRBV23-1 and TRBJ2-1; unclear D gene. TRBV23-1 is noted as an ORF with a role that remains uncertain. CDR3 length equals 18 residues. Trimming took 3 bases from V and 0 from J, leaving 18 bases between them. The CDR3 region is CASSHPSTLSSSYNEQFF. Here the CDR3 DNA reads TGCGCCAGCAGTCATCCTTCGACTCTATCGAGCTCCTACAATGAGCAGTTCTTC.

This clonotype was observed at least ten times. The chain joins TRBV6-5 to TRBJ2-1; D is tentatively TRBD1 or TRBD2 (5 bases each). Germline V gene sequence: CDR1 MNHEY, CDR2 SVGAGI. This CDR3 spans 17 amino acids. V lost 0 bases to trimming and J lost 3 bases, with 15 bases between them. CDR3 sequence reads: CASSYSTRGRGYNEQFF. The CDR3 DNA reads TGTGCCAGCAGTTACTCGACCCGGGGAAGGGGCTACAATGAGCAGTTCTTC.

With regard to this clonotype: It may be a read error: a sequence one base away is much more abundant. The V call is TRBV4-3, the J call TRBJ2-3, with 13 bases aligning to TRBD2. V gave up 4 bases and J gave up 7 bases; unmatched junction bases: 5. CDR1 LGHNA and CDR2 YSLEER come from the germline V gene. The CDR3 loop spans 15 amino acids. CDR3 in DNA: TGCGCCAGCAGCCCCGGGACTAGCGGGATATATACGCAGTATTTT. Its protein is CASSPGTSGIYTQYF.

This clonotype was seen many times. Written as DNA, the CDR3 is TGTGCCAGCAGCCCGGGAAATAATTCACCCCTCCACTTT. It codes for CASSPGNNSPLHF. V is TRBV3-1 and J is TRBJ1-6, with D unresolved. V was clipped by 4 bases and J by 5 bases, with 6 bases between them. The CDR3 has 13 amino acids. The germline V gene has CDR1 LGHDT and CDR2 YNNKEL (reference sequence).